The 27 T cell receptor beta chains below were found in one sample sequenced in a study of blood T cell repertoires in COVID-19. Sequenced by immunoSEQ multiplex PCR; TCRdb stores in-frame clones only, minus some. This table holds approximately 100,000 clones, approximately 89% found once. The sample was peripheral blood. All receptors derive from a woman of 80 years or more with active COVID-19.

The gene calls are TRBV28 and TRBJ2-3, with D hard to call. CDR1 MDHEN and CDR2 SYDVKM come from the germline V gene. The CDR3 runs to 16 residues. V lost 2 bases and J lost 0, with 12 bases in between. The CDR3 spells CASSLPRSRSTDTQYF. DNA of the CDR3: TGTGCCAGCAGTTTACCTAGGAGCAGAAGCACAGATACGCAGTATTTT.

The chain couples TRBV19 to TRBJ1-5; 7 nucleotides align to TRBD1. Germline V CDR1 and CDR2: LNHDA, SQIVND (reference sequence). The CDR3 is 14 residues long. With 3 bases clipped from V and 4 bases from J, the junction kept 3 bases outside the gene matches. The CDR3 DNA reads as TGTGCCAGTAGTATCGCAGGGGGGAATCAGCCCCAGCATTTT. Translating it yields CASSIAGGNQPQHF. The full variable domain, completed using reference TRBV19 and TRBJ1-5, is DGGITQSPKYLFRKEGQNVTLSCEQNLNHDAMYWYRQDPGQGLRLIYYSQIVNDFQKGDIAEGYSVSREKKESFPLTVTSAQKNPTAFYLCASSIAGGNQPQHFGDGTRLSIL.

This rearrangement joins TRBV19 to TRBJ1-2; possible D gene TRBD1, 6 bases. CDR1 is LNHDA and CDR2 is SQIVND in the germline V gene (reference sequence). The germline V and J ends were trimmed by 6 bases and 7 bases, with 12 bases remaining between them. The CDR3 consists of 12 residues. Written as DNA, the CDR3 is TGTGCCAGTAGCCGCAGGGGAGTTGGCTACACCTTC. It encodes CASSRRGVGYTF. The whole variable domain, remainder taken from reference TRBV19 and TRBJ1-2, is DGGITQSPKYLFRKEGQNVTLSCEQNLNHDAMYWYRQDPGQGLRLIYYSQIVNDFQKGDIAEGYSVSREKKESFPLTVTSAQKNPTAFYLCASSRRGVGYTFGSGTRLTVV.

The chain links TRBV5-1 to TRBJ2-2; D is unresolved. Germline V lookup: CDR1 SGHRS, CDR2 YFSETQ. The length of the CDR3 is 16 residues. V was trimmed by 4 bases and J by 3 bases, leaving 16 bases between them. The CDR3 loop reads CASSRQTARDTGELFF. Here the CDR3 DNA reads TGCGCCAGCAGCCGTCAGACGGCACGGGACACCGGGGAGCTGTTTTTT.

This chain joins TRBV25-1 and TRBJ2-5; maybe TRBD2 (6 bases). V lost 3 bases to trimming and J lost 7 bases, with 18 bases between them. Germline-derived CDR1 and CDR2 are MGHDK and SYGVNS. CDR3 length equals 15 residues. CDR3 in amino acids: CASSEAGGDPRTQYF. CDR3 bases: TGTGCCAGCAGTGAGGCCGGGGGAGACCCGAGGACCCAGTACTTC. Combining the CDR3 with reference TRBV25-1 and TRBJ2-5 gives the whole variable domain EADIYQTPRYLVIGTGKKITLECSQTMGHDKMYWYQQDPGMELHLIHYSYGVNSTEKGDLSSESTVSRIRTEHFPLTLESARPSHTSQYLCASSEAGGDPRTQYFGPGTRLLVL.

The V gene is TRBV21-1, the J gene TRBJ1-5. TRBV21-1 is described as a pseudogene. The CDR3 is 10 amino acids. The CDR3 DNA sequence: TGTGCCAGCAGCCGTCAGCCCCAGCATTTT. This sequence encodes CASSRQPQHF.

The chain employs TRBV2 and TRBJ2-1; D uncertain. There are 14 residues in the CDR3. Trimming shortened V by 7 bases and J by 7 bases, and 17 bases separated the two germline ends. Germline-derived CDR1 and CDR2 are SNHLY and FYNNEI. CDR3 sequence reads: CASKMSVLGNEQFF. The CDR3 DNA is TGTGCCAGCAAGATGAGCGTTTTAGGTAATGAGCAGTTCTTC.

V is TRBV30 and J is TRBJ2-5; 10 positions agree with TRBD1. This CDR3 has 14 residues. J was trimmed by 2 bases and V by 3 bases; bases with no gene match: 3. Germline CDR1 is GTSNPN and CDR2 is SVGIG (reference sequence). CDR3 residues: CAWSRDRGQETQYF. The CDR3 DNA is TGTGCCTGGAGCCGGGACAGGGGACAAGAGACCCAGTACTTC.

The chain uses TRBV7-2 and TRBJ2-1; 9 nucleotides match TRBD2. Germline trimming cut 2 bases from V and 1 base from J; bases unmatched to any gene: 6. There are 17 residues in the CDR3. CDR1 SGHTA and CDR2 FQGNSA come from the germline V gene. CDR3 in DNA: TGTGCCAGCAGCTTAAGTATAGCGGGAGTATCCTACAATGAGCAGTTCTTC. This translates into CASSLSIAGVSYNEQFF.

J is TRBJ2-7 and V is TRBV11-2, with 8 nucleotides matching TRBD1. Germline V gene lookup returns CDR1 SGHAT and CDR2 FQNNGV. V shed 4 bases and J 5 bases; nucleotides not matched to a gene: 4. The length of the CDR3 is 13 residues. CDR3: CASSSSGGNEQYF. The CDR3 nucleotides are TGTGCCAGCAGCTCCTCAGGGGGCAACGAGCAGTACTTC.

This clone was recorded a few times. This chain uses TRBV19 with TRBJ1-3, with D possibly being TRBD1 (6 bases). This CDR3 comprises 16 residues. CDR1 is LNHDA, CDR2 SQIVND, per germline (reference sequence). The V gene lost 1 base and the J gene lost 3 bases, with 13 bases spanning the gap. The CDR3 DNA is TGTGCCAGTAGTATAGTCGGCAGGGGATTTGGAAACACCATATATTTT. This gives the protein CASSIVGRGFGNTIYF.

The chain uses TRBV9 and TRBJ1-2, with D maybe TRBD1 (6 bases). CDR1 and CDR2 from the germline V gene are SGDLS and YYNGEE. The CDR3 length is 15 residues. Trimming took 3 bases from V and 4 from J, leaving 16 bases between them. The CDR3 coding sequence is TGTGCCAGCAGCGCAGAGGACAGTGCCTCCTATGGCTACACCTTC. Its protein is CASSAEDSASYGYTF.

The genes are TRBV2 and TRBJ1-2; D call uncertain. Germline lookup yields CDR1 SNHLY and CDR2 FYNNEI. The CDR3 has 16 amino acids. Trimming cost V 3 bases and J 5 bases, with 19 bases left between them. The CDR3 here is CASSEGSLTFGYGYTF. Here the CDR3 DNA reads TGTGCCAGCAGTGAGGGCAGCTTAACATTTGGGTATGGCTACACCTTC. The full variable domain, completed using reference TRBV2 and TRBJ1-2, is EPEVTQTPSHQVTQMGQEVILRCVPISNHLYFYWYRQILGQKVEFLVSFYNNEISEKSEIFDDQFSVERPDGSNFTLKIRSTKLEDSAMYFCASSEGSLTFGYGYTFGSGTRLTVV.

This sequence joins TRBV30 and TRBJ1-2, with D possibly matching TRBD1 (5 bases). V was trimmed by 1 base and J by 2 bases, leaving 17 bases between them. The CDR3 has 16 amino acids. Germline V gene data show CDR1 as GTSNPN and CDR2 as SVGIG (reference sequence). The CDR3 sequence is CAWSAFLQGPNYGYTF. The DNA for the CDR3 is TGTGCCTGGAGTGCTTTCCTTCAGGGCCCCAACTATGGCTACACCTTC.

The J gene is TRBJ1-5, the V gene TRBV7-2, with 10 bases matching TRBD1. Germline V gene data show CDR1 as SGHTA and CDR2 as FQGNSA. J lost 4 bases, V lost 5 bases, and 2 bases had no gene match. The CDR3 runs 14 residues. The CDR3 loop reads CASSPDRGNQPQHF. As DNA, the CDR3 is TGTGCCAGCAGCCCGGACAGGGGGAATCAGCCCCAGCATTTT.

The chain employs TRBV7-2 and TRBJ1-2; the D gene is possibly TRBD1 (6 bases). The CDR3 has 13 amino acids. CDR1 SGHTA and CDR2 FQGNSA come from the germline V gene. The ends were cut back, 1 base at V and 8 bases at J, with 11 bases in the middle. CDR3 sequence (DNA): TGTGCCAGCAGCTTAGGGGGGCTGGGGGGCTACACCTTC. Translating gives CASSLGGLGGYTF.

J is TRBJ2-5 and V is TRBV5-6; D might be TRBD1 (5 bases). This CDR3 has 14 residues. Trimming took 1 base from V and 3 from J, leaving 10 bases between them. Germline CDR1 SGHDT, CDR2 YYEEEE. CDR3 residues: CASSLSPREETQYF. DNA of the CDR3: TGTGCCAGCAGCTTGAGTCCCAGGGAAGAGACCCAGTACTTC.

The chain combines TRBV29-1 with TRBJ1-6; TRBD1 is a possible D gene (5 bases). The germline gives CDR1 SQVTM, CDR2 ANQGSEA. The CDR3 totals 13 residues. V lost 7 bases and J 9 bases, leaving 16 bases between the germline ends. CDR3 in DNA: TGCAGCGCTGGGGAGGGGTTGCGTTCACCCCTCCACTTT. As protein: CSAGEGLRSPLHF.

The CDR3 nucleotides read TGCGCCAGCAGCCGCCCTGGCGGGGTCTCGACTAATGAAAAACTGTTTTTT. Translated: CASSRPGGVSTNEKLFF. The chain carries TRBV5-1 and TRBJ1-4; D not resolved. Germline-derived CDR1 and CDR2 are SGHRS and YFSETQ. This CDR3 spans 17 amino acids. Trimming took 4 bases from V and 2 from J, leaving 18 bases between them.

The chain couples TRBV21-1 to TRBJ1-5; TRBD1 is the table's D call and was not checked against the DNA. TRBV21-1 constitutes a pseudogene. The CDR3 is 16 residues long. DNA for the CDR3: TGTGCCAGCAGCAAAGGACCTCAGGGGGTCAGTCAGCCCCAGCATTTT. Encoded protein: CASSKGPQGVSQPQHF.

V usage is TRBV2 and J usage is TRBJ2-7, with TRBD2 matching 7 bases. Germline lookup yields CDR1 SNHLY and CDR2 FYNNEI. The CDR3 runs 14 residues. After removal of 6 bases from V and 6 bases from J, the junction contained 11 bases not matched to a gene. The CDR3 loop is CASSPLGGEGEQYF. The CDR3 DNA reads TGTGCCAGCAGCCCCTTGGGAGGGGAAGGCGAGCAGTACTTC.

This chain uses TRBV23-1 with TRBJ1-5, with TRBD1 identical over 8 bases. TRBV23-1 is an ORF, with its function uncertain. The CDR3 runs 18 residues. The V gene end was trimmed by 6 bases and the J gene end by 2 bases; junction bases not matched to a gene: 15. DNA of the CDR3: TGCGCCAGCAGACCACTCACCCGACAGGGGCGTCGCAATCAGCCCCAGCATTTT. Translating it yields CASRPLTRQGRRNQPQHF.

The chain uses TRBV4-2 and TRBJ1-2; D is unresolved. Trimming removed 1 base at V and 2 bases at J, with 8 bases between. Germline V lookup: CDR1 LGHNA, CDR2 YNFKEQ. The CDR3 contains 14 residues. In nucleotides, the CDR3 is TGTGCCAGCAGCCAAGGGGTCAGGAACTATGGCTACACCTTC. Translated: CASSQGVRNYGYTF.

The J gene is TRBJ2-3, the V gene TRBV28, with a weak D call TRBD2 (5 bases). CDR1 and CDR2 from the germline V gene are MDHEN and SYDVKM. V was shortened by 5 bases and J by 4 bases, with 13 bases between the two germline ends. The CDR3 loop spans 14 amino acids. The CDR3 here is CASSEPTGADTQYF. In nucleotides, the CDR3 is TGTGCCAGCAGTGAGCCTACCGGGGCAGATACGCAGTATTTT.

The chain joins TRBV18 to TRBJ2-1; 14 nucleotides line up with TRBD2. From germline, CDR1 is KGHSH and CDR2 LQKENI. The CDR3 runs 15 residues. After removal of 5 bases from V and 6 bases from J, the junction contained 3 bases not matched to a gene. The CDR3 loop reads CASSTGTSGSNEQFF. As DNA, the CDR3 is TGTGCCAGCTCAACCGGGACTAGCGGGAGCAATGAGCAGTTCTTC.

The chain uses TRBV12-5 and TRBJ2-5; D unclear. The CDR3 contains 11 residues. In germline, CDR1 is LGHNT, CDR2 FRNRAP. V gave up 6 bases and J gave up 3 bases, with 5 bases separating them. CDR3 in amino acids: CASGLEETQYF. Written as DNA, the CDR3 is TGTGCTAGTGGCCTCGAAGAGACCCAGTACTTC.

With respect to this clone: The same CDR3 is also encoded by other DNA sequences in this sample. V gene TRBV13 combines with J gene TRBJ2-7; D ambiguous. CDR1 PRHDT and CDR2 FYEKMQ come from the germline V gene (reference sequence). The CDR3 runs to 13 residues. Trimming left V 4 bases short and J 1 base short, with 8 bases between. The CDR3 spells CASSSARSYEQYF. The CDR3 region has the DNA TGTGCCAGCAGCTCCGCTAGGTCCTACGAGCAGTACTTC.